This T cell receptor beta chain is from a study of T cells in Graves' hyperthyroidism and ophthalmopathy. At least ten counts were recorded for this clonotype. As yet, its antigen is unknown. RNA transcripts yielded amplified TCR beta CDR3 regions. An initial round of RT-PCR targeting the TCR CDR3 relied on the HTBI primer set. TCRdb re-called the multiplex PCR reads through MiXCR, storing one row per CDR3 protein. Found here are around 200,000 distinct CDR3 sequences, 15% to 20% of them singletons; the top ten hold approximately 28%. Study-wide findings and caveats: Peripheral blood also featured most of the thyroid clonotypes expanded above 0.001.

The germline CDR1 and CDR2 sequences are SGHDN and FVKESK. Trimming shortened V by 1 base and J by 8 bases, and 26 bases separated the two germline ends. The CDR3 contains 18 residues. What was sequenced was blood. The V call is TRBV14, the J call TRBJ1-2, with a tentative D call TRBD1 (5 bases). This TCR came from a woman aged 45-60 years with Graves' hyperthyroidism. The CDR3 DNA follows: TGTGCCAGCAGCCAAGTTTACCTATCGGGGCGACTTGGGAGAGGCTACACCTTC. Translated: CASSQVYLSGRLGRGYTF.